The 20 T cell receptor beta chains presented below share a single source sample, sequenced in a study of shared clonotypes between healthy human individuals. Repertoires were generated with immunoSEQ multiplex PCR, while TCRdb's copy carries only in-frame clones and drops some. The sample includes about 2.3 million clones, 85% to 95% seen only once; the top ten take roughly 0.36%. Sequencing was carried out using naive CD4+ T cells from PBMCs. Subset noted: CD45RA+ positively selected. The receptor set was obtained from a man aged 18 to 35 in good health. Some clones in this sample may be carry-over from other donors' samples.

As concerns this clone: This sample also contains other DNA sequences that code for the same CDR3. The V and J genes are TRBV7-2 and TRBJ1-1, with D tentatively TRBD1 (6 bases). The ends were cut back, 5 bases at V and 1 base at J, with 8 bases in the middle. The germline V gene encodes CDR1 SGHTA and CDR2 FQGNSA. The CDR3 contains 13 residues. The CDR3 coding sequence is TGTGCCAGCAGCCGCAGGGGGAACACTGAAGCTTTCTTT. Protein: CASSRRGNTEAFF.

A remark on this clone: In the same sample, other DNA sequences code for this CDR3. The J gene is TRBJ2-1, the V gene TRBV5-1; TRBD2 agrees at 7 bases. The junction had 2 bases not matched to a gene; V was cut back by 4 bases and J by 4 bases. CDR1 SGHRS and CDR2 YFSETQ come from the germline V gene. This CDR3 is 13 amino acids long. Here the CDR3 reads CASSLSGYNEQFF. For the CDR3, the DNA is TGCGCCAGCAGCCTTAGCGGGTACAATGAGCAGTTCTTC.

The chain joins TRBV28 to TRBJ1-2; TRBD1 matches 7 bases. The CDR3 extends over 14 amino acids. The trim removed 4 bases at V and 4 bases at J, leaving 6 bases unmatched. Germline CDR1 is MDHEN and CDR2 is SYDVKM. CDR3: CASSSPGQLYGYTF. CDR3 in DNA: TGTGCCAGCAGTTCGCCGGGACAGCTCTATGGCTACACCTTC.

This clone was counted a single time. The chain joins TRBV11-3 to TRBJ1-1; no reliable D call. Trimming shortened V by 3 bases and J by 4 bases, and 9 bases separated the two germline ends. The germline CDR1 and CDR2 sequences are SGHNT and YENEEA. There are 13 residues in the CDR3. The CDR3, as DNA: TGTGCCAGCAGCTTTGGACGAACCACTGAAGCTTTCTTT. Its translation is CASSFGRTTEAFF.

This chain links TRBV7-8 with TRBJ2-3; 9 bases map to TRBD1. Germline V lookup: CDR1 SGHVS, CDR2 FQNEAQ. CDR3 length: 18 residues. With 5 bases clipped from V and 0 bases from J, the junction kept 12 bases outside the gene matches. The CDR3 protein is CASSTGTGRGQSTDTQYF. The CDR3 DNA sequence: TGTGCCAGCAGCACGGGGACAGGGCGAGGACAAAGCACAGATACGCAGTATTTT.

The chain joins TRBV10-3 to TRBJ1-2; D not certain. Germline CDR1 reads ENHRY; CDR2 reads SYGVKD. The V and J ends lost 3 bases and 2 bases respectively, with 7 bases between them. CDR3 length: 13 amino acids. The CDR3 nucleotides are TGTGCCATCAGTGATCGGGGAAACTATGGCTACACCTTC. It codes for CAISDRGNYGYTF.

The chain joins TRBV30 to TRBJ2-1; D is ambiguous. There are 12 residues in the CDR3. Germline assignment: CDR1 GTSNPN and CDR2 SVGIG (reference sequence). Trimming pared 4 bases from V and 5 bases from J, leaving 9 bases between. The CDR3 DNA reads TGTGCCTGGATACCGAACCACAATGAGCAGTTCTTC. Translated: CAWIPNHNEQFF.

V is TRBV6-5 and J is TRBJ1-2; no definite D call. Trimming removed 4 bases at V and 0 bases at J, with 6 bases between. Germline V lookup: CDR1 MNHEY, CDR2 SVGAGI. The CDR3 is 13 residues long. The CDR3 DNA sequence: TGTGCCAGCAGTTCGAGAGCTAACTATGGCTACACCTTC. This gives the protein CASSSRANYGYTF.

Note on this clone: The same CDR3 arises from other DNA sequences in this sample as well. The CDR3 spells CASSLTGNQPQHF. The CDR3 bases are TGTGCCAGCAGCTTGACAGGGAATCAGCCCCAGCATTTT. The chain uses TRBV5-5 and TRBJ1-5; tentative D call: TRBD1 (6 bases). V was trimmed by 1 base and J by 4 bases, leaving 6 bases between them. Germline V lookup: CDR1 SGHKS, CDR2 YYEKEE (reference sequence). The CDR3 length is 13 residues. Full variable domain (outside the CDR3, taken from reference TRBV5-5 and TRBJ1-5): DAGVTQSPTHLIKTRGQQVTLRCSPISGHKSVSWYQQVLGQGPQFIFQYYEKEERGRGNFPDRFSARQFPNYSSELNVNALLLGDSALYLCASSLTGNQPQHFGDGTRLSIL.

V gene TRBV7-2 combines with J gene TRBJ1-5, with D possibly matching TRBD1 (5 bases). The germline V and J ends were trimmed by 5 bases and 4 bases, with 21 bases remaining between them. The germline V gene has CDR1 SGHTA and CDR2 FQGNSA. The CDR3 extends over 17 amino acids. The CDR3 DNA reads TGTGCCAGCAGCATACCCCTCGTGGGGGAGATTAATCAGCCCCAGCATTTT. Encoded protein: CASSIPLVGEINQPQHF.

The rearrangement joins TRBV5-5 to TRBJ1-1; TRBD1 might be the D (5 bases). Trimming removed 0 bases from V and 4 bases from J, with 13 bases in between. This CDR3 spans 15 amino acids. The germline V gene encodes CDR1 SGHKS and CDR2 YYEKEE (reference sequence). In DNA, the CDR3 is TGTGCCAGCAGCTTGGCTATTCGGGGACTCACTGAAGCTTTCTTT. Its translation: CASSLAIRGLTEAFF.

V usage is TRBV5-1 and J usage is TRBJ2-5; 8 bases fit TRBD1. The ends lost 4 bases at V and 1 base at J; junction bases unmatched: 9. The CDR3 contains 16 residues. The germline gives CDR1 SGHRS, CDR2 YFSETQ. The CDR3 coding sequence is TGCGCCAGCAGCCCTCGGACAGGGCGACTCCAAGAGACCCAGTACTTC. It translates to CASSPRTGRLQETQYF.

This chain joins TRBV5-8 and TRBJ1-2; TRBD1 agrees at 7 bases. V lost 4 bases, J lost 4 bases, and 4 bases stayed unmatched. The CDR3 length is 13 residues. The germline gives CDR1 SGHTS, CDR2 YDEGEE. In DNA, the CDR3 is TGTGCCAGCAGCCCGGACAGGAGCTATGGCTACACCTTC. Protein product: CASSPDRSYGYTF.

The rearrangement joins TRBV27 to TRBJ2-3; D assignment may be TRBD1 or TRBD2 (5 bases each). Germline loops: CDR1 MNHEY, CDR2 SMNVEV (reference sequence). With 7 bases removed from V and 4 bases from J, the gap between germline ends came to 15 bases. The CDR3 runs 14 residues. CDR3: CASNPGLGADTQYF. The CDR3 DNA reads TGTGCCAGCAATCCGGGGCTCGGGGCAGATACGCAGTATTTT.

Notes on this clone: At the DNA level, this CDR3 is encoded by other sequences in the same sample as well. The chain uses TRBV28 and TRBJ2-7; D uncertain. This CDR3 has 12 residues. CDR1 MDHEN and CDR2 SYDVKM come from the germline V gene. V was clipped by 6 bases and J by 2 bases, with 8 bases between them. The CDR3 coding sequence is TGTGCCAGCAGCCCGAGTACCTACGAGCAGTACTTC. It codes for CASSPSTYEQYF.

This clone was seen a single time. The chain has TRBV18 and TRBJ2-3; the match to TRBD2 covers 12 bases. Germline V gives CDR1 KGHSH, CDR2 LQKENI. This CDR3 spans 15 amino acids. The junction had 7 bases not matched to a gene; V was cut back by 3 bases and J by 9 bases. DNA for the CDR3: TGTGCCAGCTCACCGGGAGAACTAGCGGGAGGAACGCAGTATTTT. It translates to CASSPGELAGGTQYF.

Worth noting for this clone: Different DNA sequences within this sample yield the same CDR3. This chain links TRBV28 with TRBJ2-7; no reliable D call. CDR1 and CDR2 from the germline V gene are MDHEN and SYDVKM. The CDR3 covers 11 residues. V was shortened by 4 bases and J by 3 bases, with 4 bases between the two germline ends. CDR3 residues: CASSWFYEQYF. Here the CDR3 DNA reads TGTGCCAGCAGTTGGTTCTACGAGCAGTACTTC.

As DNA, the CDR3 is TGTGCCAGCAGTTTAACTATTTCTCTGGGGGAGCTGTTTTTT. Its protein is CASSLTISLGELFF. This chain links TRBV27 with TRBJ2-2; D unresolved. Germline CDR1 and CDR2: MNHEY and SMNVEV (reference sequence). This CDR3 is built from 14 residues. V lost 2 bases and J lost 8, with 12 bases in between.

The chain couples TRBV27 to TRBJ2-3; 7 nucleotides match TRBD1. The CDR3 spans 19 residues. The J segment lost 6 bases and the V segment lost 6 bases, leaving 24 bases of the junction unmatched. CDR1 and CDR2 (germline): MNHEY, SMNVEV (reference sequence). The CDR3 spells CASRQHRGLPHPPADTQYF. In nucleotides, the CDR3 is TGTGCCAGCAGACAACACAGGGGCTTACCACACCCCCCAGCGGATACGCAGTATTTT.

V gene TRBV6-1 combines with J gene TRBJ1-1; D gene ambiguous. The V gene's germline CDR1 is MNHNS and CDR2 SASEGT. The CDR3 loop spans 11 amino acids. V lost 5 bases to trimming and J lost 8 bases, with 9 bases between them. CDR3 protein: CASSNLGEAFF. CDR3 bases: TGTGCCAGCAGTAACCTGGGCGAAGCTTTCTTT.